Listed below are T cell receptor beta chains from one sample, sequenced in a study of blood T cell repertoires in COVID-19. Clones were read by immunoSEQ multiplex PCR, and TCRdb kept only the in-frame ones, dropping some. The table has 90,000 to 100,000 clones, approximately 83% seen once. The source material was peripheral blood. These receptors were obtained from a man aged 55 to 70 with acute or convalescent COVID-19. Each CDR3 is given with its conserved first and last residue.

V,CDR3
TRBV5-1,CASSLAGRASGNTIYF
TRBV11-2,CASSSGQEGGYTF
TRBV18,CASSPGSGYTF
TRBV9,CASSAYRDGYTF
TRBV28,CASGFRGVSNYGYTF
TRBV6-5,CASSYGTSGAKNIQYF
TRBV2,CASSVRYTDGYTF
TRBV19,CASSIRTPAGNTIYF
TRBV11-2,CASSPGFKDTEAFF
TRBV23-1,CASSQSQPVKSADTQYF
TRBV4-2,CASSQVRGDPNEQFF
TRBV11-3,CASSSGEGEQFF
TRBV24-1,CATSDAGGLAVQETQYF
TRBV5-5,CASSLEGSGSQETQYF
TRBV12-5,CASGLVLGTGDVYGYTF
TRBV28,CASSPTGRSSYEQYF
TRBV2,CASRRDGDNSPLHF
TRBV6-5,CASRWGGSEQPQHF